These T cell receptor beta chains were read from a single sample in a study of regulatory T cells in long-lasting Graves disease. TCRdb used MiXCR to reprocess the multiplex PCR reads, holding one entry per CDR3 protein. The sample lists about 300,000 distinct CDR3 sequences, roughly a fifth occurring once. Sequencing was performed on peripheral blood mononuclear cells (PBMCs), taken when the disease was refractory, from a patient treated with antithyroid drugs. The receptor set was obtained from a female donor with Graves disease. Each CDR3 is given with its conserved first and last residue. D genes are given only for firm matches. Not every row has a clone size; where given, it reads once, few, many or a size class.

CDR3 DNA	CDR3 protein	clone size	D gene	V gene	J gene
TGCAGTGCTAGACTCAGGGGGGCCACTGAAGCTTTCTTT	CSARLRGATEAFF	NA	TRBD1	TRBV20-1	TRBJ1-1
TGTGCCAGCAGCCAAGATGCGCAGGGTTACGAGCAGTACTTC	CASSQDAQGYEQYF	many	NA	TRBV3-1	TRBJ2-7
TGTGCCAGCAGTTTAGAGGGGGGGCTTACTTCCTCTGGGGCCAACGTCCTGACTTTC	CASSLEGGLTSSGANVLTF	many	NA	TRBV12-3/TRBV12-4	TRBJ2-6
TGTGCCAGCAGCCAGGGTCTTCCCCCCACCTACGAGCAGTACTTC	CASSQGLPPTYEQYF	few	NA	TRBV7-2	TRBJ2-7
TGTGCCAGCAGTTACGGGAGAATAAGCTCCTCTGATACGCAGTATTTT	CASSYGRISSSDTQYF	NA	NA	TRBV6-2/TRBV6-3	TRBJ2-3
TGTGCCAGCAGCCCCCAACGGACCCAGTACTTC	CASSPQRTQYF	few	NA	TRBV7-6	TRBJ2-5
TGTGCCAGCAGCTTAGGACATTCGAACACTGAAGCTTTCTTT	CASSLGHSNTEAFF	many	NA	TRBV7-3	TRBJ1-1
TGTGCCACCAGCAGAGATGTAGGACTAGCCTACGAGCAGTACTTC	CATSRDVGLAYEQYF	many	TRBD2	TRBV15	TRBJ2-7
TGTGCCTGGAGTATCGGAGGGCCGAACGAGCAGTACTTC	CAWSIGGPNEQYF	NA	NA	TRBV30	TRBJ2-7
TGTGCCAGCAGTTTATTTACAGGGGACAGGTCACCCCTCCACTTT	CASSLFTGDRSPLHF	NA	TRBD1	TRBV12-3/TRBV12-4	TRBJ1-6
TGCAGTGCTAGTGGGGGTCCCACAGATACGCAGTATTTT	CSASGGPTDTQYF	NA	NA	TRBV20-1	TRBJ2-3
TGTGCCAGTAGTGTTCAGGGTGCTGCCGGGGAGCTGTTTTTT	CASSVQGAAGELFF	few	NA	TRBV19	TRBJ2-2